The 9 T cell receptor beta chains presented below share a single source sample, sequenced in a study of blood T cell repertoires in COVID-19. Libraries were prepared by immunoSEQ multiplex PCR; TCRdb keeps only in-frame clonotypes and omits some of them. Of 430,000 or so clones in the sample, approximately 88% were seen once. What was sequenced was PBMCs or T cells enriched from blood (not recorded which). Every receptor here comes from a middle-aged woman who had recovered from COVID-19.

In nucleotides, the CDR3 is TGCGCCAGCAGCGCCGGACAGGGCAAGGACGAGCAGTACTTC. Amino acid sequence: CASSAGQGKDEQYF. The chain joins TRBV5-1 to TRBJ2-7; 8 bases are shared with TRBD1. Trimming removed 4 bases from V and 5 bases from J; junction bases left unmatched: 8. The CDR3 totals 14 residues. CDR1 is SGHRS and CDR2 is YFSETQ in the germline V gene.

This chain uses TRBV9 with TRBJ1-4, with 10 bases lining up with TRBD1. Germline V gives CDR1 SGDLS, CDR2 YYNGEE. The V and J ends lost 3 bases and 5 bases, in that order; junction bases with no gene match: 7. The CDR3 is 16 amino acids. In nucleotides, the CDR3 is TGTGCCAGCAGCGAGGGGGACAGGGGACTGAATGAAAAACTGTTTTTT. Protein product: CASSEGDRGLNEKLFF.

The V and J genes are TRBV7-2 and TRBJ1-5; the D gene is possibly TRBD1 (6 bases). The V gene's germline CDR1 is SGHTA and CDR2 FQGNSA. V lost 4 bases, J lost 3 bases, and 7 bases lay in between. This CDR3 is 13 amino acids long. CDR3 in amino acids: CASSSGANQPQHF. DNA for the CDR3: TGTGCCAGCAGCTCAGGGGCCAATCAGCCCCAGCATTTT.

This clone was observed a few times. The chain links TRBV10-1 to TRBJ2-1; D may be TRBD2 (5 bases). Germline V CDR1 and CDR2: WNHNN, SYGVQD (reference sequence). Trimming left V 2 bases short and J 0 bases short, with 8 bases between. The length of the CDR3 is 15 residues. The CDR3 nucleotides read TGCGCCAGCAGTGAGGGACTGTCCTCCTACAATGAGCAGTTCTTC. Translating it yields CASSEGLSSYNEQFF.

This clone appeared a few times. V usage is TRBV5-1 and J usage is TRBJ2-1; TRBD2 matches 12 bases. CDR3 length: 16 amino acids. Germline V lookup: CDR1 SGHRS, CDR2 YFSETQ. With V trimmed by 3 bases and J by 9 bases, 10 bases remained unmatched. CDR3 nucleotide sequence: TGCGCCAGCAGCTCCCCAGGACTAGCGGGAAGTGGTGAGCAGTTCTTC. Protein product: CASSSPGLAGSGEQFF.

A few counts support this clone. The chain carries TRBV5-4 and TRBJ2-1; 8 bases fit TRBD1. The germline gives CDR1 SGHNT, CDR2 YYREEE (reference sequence). The trim removed 4 bases at V and 5 bases at J, leaving 5 bases unmatched. The CDR3 runs 14 residues. The CDR3 region is CASSLRDRHNEQFF. The CDR3 DNA is TGTGCCAGCAGCCTCCGGGACAGGCACAATGAGCAGTTCTTC. The full variable domain, its missing parts supplied by reference TRBV5-4 and TRBJ2-1, is ETGVTQSPTHLIKTRGQQVTLRCSSQSGHNTVSWYQQALGQGPQFIFQYYREEENGRGNFPPRFSGLQFPNYSSELNVNALELDDSALYLCASSLRDRHNEQFFGPGTRLTVL.

The rearrangement joins TRBV7-9 to TRBJ1-1, with D hard to call. Trimming left V 5 bases short and J 7 bases short, with 11 bases between. The germline V gene has CDR1 SEHNR and CDR2 FQNEAQ (reference sequence). The CDR3 runs 12 residues. DNA of the CDR3: TGTGCCAGCAGCCTAATCATTAATGAAGCTTTCTTT. Amino acid sequence: CASSLIINEAFF.

The chain recombines TRBV5-6 with TRBJ2-4; the D gene is possibly TRBD1 (5 bases). This CDR3 is built from 15 residues. V was clipped by 5 bases and J by 0 bases, with 12 bases between them. Germline V CDR1 and CDR2: SGHDT, YYEEEE. The CDR3 loop reads CASRYDRLAKNIQYF. The DNA of the CDR3 is TGTGCCAGCAGATACGACAGATTAGCCAAAAACATTCAGTACTTC.

The CDR3 DNA reads as TGTGCCAGCAGCACAGGGTCTCAGCCCCAGCATTTT. Its protein product is CASSTGSQPQHF. The chain links TRBV12-3 or TRBV12-4 to TRBJ1-5; the D gene is possibly TRBD1 (6 bases). V shed 6 bases and J shed 6 bases, with 9 bases lying between them. This CDR3 has 12 residues.